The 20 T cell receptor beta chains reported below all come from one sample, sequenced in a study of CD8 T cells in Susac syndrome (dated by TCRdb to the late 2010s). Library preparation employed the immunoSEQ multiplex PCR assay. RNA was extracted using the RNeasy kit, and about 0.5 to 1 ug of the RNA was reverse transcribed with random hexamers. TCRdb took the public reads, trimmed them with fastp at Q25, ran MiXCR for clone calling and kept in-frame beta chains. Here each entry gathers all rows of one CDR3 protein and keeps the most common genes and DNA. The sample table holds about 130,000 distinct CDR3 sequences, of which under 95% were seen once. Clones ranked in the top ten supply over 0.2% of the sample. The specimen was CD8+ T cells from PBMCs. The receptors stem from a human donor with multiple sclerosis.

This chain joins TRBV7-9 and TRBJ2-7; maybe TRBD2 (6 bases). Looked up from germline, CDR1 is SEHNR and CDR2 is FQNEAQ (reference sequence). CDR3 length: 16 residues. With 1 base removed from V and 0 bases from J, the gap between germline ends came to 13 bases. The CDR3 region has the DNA TGTGCCAGCAGCTTAGGGAGGGGATCTCTCTCCTACGAGCAGTACTTC. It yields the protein CASSLGRGSLSYEQYF.

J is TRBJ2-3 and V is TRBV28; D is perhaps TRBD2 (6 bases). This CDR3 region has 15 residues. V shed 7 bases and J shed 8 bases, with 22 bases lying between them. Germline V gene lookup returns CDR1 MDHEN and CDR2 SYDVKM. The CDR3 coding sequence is TGTGCCAGCACCGGAGGGCGGGGTATAGGAGTTACGCAGTATTTT. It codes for CASTGGRGIGVTQYF.

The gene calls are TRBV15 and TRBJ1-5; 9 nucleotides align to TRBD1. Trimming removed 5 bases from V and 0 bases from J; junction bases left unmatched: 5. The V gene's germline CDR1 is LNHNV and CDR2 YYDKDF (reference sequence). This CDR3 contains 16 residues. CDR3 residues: CATSAQGAGSNQPQHF. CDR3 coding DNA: TGTGCCACCAGCGCACAGGGGGCAGGTAGCAATCAGCCCCAGCATTTT.

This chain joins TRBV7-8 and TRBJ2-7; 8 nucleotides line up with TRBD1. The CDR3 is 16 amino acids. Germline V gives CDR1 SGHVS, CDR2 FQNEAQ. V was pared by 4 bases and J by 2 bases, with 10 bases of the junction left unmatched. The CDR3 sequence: CASSYSDRDDPYEQYF. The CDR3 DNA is TGTGCCAGCAGCTACTCGGACAGGGACGATCCCTACGAGCAGTACTTC.

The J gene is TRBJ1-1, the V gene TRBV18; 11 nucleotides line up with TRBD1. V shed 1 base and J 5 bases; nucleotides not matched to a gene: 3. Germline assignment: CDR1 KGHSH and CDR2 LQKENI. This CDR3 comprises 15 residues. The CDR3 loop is CASSPRTGGETEAFF. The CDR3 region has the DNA TGTGCCAGCTCACCACGGACAGGGGGCGAGACTGAAGCTTTCTTT.

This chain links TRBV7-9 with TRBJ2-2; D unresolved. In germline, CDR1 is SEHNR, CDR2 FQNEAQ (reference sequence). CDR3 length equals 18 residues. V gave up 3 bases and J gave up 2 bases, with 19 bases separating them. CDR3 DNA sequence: TGTGCCAGCAGCTTGGCGGTGGGAAAGGGAAGCAACACCGGGGAGCTGTTTTTT. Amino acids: CASSLAVGKGSNTGELFF.

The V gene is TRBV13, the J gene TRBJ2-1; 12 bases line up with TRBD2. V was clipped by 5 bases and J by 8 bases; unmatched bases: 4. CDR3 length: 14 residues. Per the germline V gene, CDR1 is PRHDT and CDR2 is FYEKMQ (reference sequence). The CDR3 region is CASSKLAGGYEQFF. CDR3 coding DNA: TGTGCCAGCAGCAAACTAGCGGGAGGTTATGAGCAGTTCTTC. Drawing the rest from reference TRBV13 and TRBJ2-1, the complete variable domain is AAGVIQSPRHLIKEKRETATLKCYPIPRHDTVYWYQQGPGQDPQFLISFYEKMQSDKGSIPDRFSAQQFSDYHSELNMSSLELGDSALYFCASSKLAGGYEQFFGPGTRLTVL.

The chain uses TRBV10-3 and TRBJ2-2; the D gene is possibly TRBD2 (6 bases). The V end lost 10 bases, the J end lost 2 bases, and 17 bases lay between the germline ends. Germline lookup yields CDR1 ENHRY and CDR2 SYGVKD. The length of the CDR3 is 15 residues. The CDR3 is CATEIAEANTGELFF. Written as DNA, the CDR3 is TGTGCCACCGAGATAGCGGAAGCCAACACCGGGGAGCTGTTTTTT.

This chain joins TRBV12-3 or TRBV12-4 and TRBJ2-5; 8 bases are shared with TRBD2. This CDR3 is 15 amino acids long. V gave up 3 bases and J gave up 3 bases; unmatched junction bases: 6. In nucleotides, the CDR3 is TGTGCCAGCAGTTTTACGGGACTAGTGGAAGAGACCCAGTACTTC. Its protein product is CASSFTGLVEETQYF.

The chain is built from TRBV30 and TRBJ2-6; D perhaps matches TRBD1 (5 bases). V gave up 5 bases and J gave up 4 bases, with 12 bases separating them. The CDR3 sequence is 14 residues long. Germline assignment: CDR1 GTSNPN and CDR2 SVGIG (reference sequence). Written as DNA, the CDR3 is TGTGCCTGGTCCACAGGCGTCGGGGCCAACGTCCTGACTTTC. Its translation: CAWSTGVGANVLTF.

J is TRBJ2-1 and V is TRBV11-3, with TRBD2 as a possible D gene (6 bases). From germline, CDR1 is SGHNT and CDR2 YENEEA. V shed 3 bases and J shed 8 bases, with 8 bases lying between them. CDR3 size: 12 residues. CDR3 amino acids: CASSFGTDEQFF. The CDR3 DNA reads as TGTGCCAGCAGCTTCGGGACTGATGAGCAGTTCTTC.

The CDR3 coding sequence is TGTGCCAGCAGCATCACTAGCGGGGGGTTCTACGAGCAGTACTTC. Translation: CASSITSGGFYEQYF. This rearrangement joins TRBV7-8 to TRBJ2-7, with TRBD2 matching 12 bases. This CDR3 has 15 residues. The V gene end was trimmed by 5 bases and the J gene end by 3 bases; junction bases not matched to a gene: 5. CDR1 is SGHVS, CDR2 FQNEAQ, per germline.

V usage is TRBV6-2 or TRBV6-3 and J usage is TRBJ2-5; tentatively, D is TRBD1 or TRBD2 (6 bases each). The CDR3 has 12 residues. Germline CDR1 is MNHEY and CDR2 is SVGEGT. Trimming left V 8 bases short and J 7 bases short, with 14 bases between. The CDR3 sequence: CASGRTGATQYF. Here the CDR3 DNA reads TGTGCCAGCGGAAGGACGGGGGCGACCCAGTACTTC.

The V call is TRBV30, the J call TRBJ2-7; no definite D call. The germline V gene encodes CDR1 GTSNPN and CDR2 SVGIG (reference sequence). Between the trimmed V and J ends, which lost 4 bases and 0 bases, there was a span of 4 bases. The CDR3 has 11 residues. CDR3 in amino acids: CAWMDSYEQYF. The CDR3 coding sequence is TGTGCCTGGATGGACTCCTACGAGCAGTACTTC.

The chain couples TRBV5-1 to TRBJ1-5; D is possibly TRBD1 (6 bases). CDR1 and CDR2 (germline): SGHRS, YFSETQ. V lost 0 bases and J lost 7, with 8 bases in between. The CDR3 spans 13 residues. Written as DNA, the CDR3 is TGCGCCAGCAGCTTGGTGGGGGGCCAGCCCCAGCATTTT. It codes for CASSLVGGQPQHF. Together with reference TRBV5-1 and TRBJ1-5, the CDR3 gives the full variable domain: KAGVTQTPRYLIKTRGQQVTLSCSPISGHRSVSWYQQTPGQGLQFLFEYFSETQRNKGNFPGRFSGRQFSNSRSEMNVSTLELGDSALYLCASSLVGGQPQHFGDGTRLSIL.

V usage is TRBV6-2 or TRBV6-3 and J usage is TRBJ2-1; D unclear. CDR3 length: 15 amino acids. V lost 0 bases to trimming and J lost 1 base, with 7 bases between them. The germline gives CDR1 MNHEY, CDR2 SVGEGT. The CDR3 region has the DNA TGTGCCAGCAGTTACTCGATGGTTTCCTACAATGAGCAGTTCTTC. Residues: CASSYSMVSYNEQFF.

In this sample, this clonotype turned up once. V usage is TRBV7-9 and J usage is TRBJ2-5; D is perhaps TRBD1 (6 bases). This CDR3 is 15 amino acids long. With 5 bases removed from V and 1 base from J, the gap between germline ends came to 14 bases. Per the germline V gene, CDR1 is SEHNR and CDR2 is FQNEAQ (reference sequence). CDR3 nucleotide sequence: TGTGCCAGCAGCCTAAGAATCAGGGGCCAAGAGACCCAGTACTTC. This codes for CASSLRIRGQETQYF.

This CDR3 reads CASRPQGYTEAFF. The CDR3, as DNA: TGTGCCAGCAGACCCCAGGGATACACTGAAGCTTTCTTT. J is TRBJ1-1 and V is TRBV5-6, with a possible D match to TRBD1 (5 bases). This CDR3 comprises 13 residues. Germline CDR1 SGHDT, CDR2 YYEEEE. Trimming left V 5 bases short and J 3 bases short, with 11 bases between. The complete variable domain, with remaining parts taken from reference TRBV5-6 and TRBJ1-1, reads DAGVTQSPTHLIKTRGQQVTLRCSPKSGHDTVSWYQQALGQGPQFIFQYYEEEERQRGNFPDRFSGHQFPNYSSELNVNALLLGDSALYLCASRPQGYTEAFFGQGTRLTVV.

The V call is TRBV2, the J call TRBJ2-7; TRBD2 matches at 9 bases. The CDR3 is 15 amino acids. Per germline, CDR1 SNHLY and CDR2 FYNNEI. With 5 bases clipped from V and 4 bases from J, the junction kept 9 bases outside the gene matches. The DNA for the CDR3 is TGTGCCAGCAGTCCAAGCGCGGGAGGGCCTTACGAGCAGTACTTC. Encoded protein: CASSPSAGGPYEQYF.

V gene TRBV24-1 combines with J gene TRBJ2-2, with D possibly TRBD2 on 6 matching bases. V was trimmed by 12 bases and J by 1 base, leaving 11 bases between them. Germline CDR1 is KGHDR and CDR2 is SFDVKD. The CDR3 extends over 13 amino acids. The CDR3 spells CAAGTQNTGELFF. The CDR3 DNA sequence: TGTGCCGCCGGGACTCAGAACACCGGGGAGCTGTTTTTT.